This is a list of T cell receptor beta chains from one sample in a study of blood T cell repertoires in COVID-19. Clones were sequenced by immunoSEQ multiplex PCR, and TCRdb holds only the in-frame ones, with some missing. The table shows roughly 300,000 clones, with around 87% occurring only once. Sequenced: PBMCs or T cells enriched from blood (not recorded which). The receptors stem from a woman under 40 who had recovered from COVID-19. Both conserved end residues are part of each CDR3. The order of the fields is CDR3 protein, CDR3 DNA, V gene, J gene, clone size, D gene. The D gene is left open where the match is weak. Some rows have no size entry. The others give once, few or many, or a class for an expanded clone.

CDR3 protein: CASSLDGSGYEQYF
CDR3 DNA: TGTGCCAGCAGCTTAGACGGATCGGGATACGAGCAGTACTTC
V gene: TRBV7-2
J gene: TRBJ2-7
clone size: NA
D gene: NA

CDR3 protein: CASSLGGGGELFF
CDR3 DNA: TGTGCCAGCAGTTTAGGGGGCGGCGGGGAGCTGTTTTTT
V gene: TRBV28
J gene: TRBJ2-2
clone size: NA
D gene: NA

CDR3 protein: CASSFSGNTGELFF
CDR3 DNA: TGCGCCAGCAGCTTCTCAGGGAACACCGGGGAGCTGTTTTTT
V gene: TRBV5-1
J gene: TRBJ2-2
clone size: NA
D gene: NA

CDR3 protein: CASSANRGNTEAFF
CDR3 DNA: TGCGCCAGCAGCGCCAACAGGGGGAACACTGAAGCTTTCTTT
V gene: TRBV5-1
J gene: TRBJ1-1
clone size: NA
D gene: TRBD1

CDR3 protein: CASSQVGGRRTGELFF
CDR3 DNA: TGTGCCAGCAGCCAAGTGGGTGGGAGAAGGACCGGGGAGCTGTTTTTT
V gene: TRBV3-1/TRBV3-2
J gene: TRBJ2-2
clone size: NA
D gene: NA

CDR3 protein: CASSPSGGYTGELFF
CDR3 DNA: TGTGCCAGCAGCCCTAGCGGGGGGTACACCGGGGAGCTGTTTTTT
V gene: TRBV4-2
J gene: TRBJ2-2
clone size: NA
D gene: TRBD2

CDR3 protein: CASSATQRNYGYTF
CDR3 DNA: TGTGCCAGCTCAGCGACGCAGAGGAATTATGGCTACACCTTC
V gene: TRBV18
J gene: TRBJ1-2
clone size: NA
D gene: NA

CDR3 protein: CASSGRSGQGNYGYTF
CDR3 DNA: TGCGCCAGCAGTGGACGATCGGGACAGGGGAACTATGGCTACACCTTC
V gene: TRBV10-2
J gene: TRBJ1-2
clone size: NA
D gene: TRBD1

CDR3 protein: CASSPGTARNEKLFF
CDR3 DNA: TGCGCCAGCAGCCCAGGGACAGCAAGAAACGAAAAACTGTTTTTT
V gene: TRBV5-1
J gene: TRBJ1-4
clone size: few
D gene: TRBD1

CDR3 protein: CASITTHRFEAFF
CDR3 DNA: TGTGCCAGCATAACAACCCACAGGTTTGAAGCTTTCTTT
V gene: TRBV12-3/TRBV12-4
J gene: TRBJ1-1
clone size: NA
D gene: NA

CDR3 protein: CSADRRDTQYF
CDR3 DNA: TGCAGTGCGGACAGGCGAGATACGCAGTATTTT
V gene: TRBV20-1
J gene: TRBJ2-3
clone size: NA
D gene: TRBD1

CDR3 protein: CASSLPRGLAGGYEQYF
CDR3 DNA: TGTGCCAGCAGCCTTCCAAGGGGTCTAGCGGGGGGCTACGAGCAGTACTTC
V gene: TRBV7-6
J gene: TRBJ2-7
clone size: NA
D gene: TRBD2

CDR3 protein: CATADSYNSPLHF
CDR3 DNA: TGTGCCACCGCAGACAGTTATAATTCACCCCTCCACTTT
V gene: TRBV5-4
J gene: TRBJ1-6
clone size: NA
D gene: NA

CDR3 protein: CASSLPGTGGNEQYF
CDR3 DNA: TGCGCCAGCAGCTTGCCCGGGACAGGGGGAAACGAGCAGTACTTC
V gene: TRBV5-1
J gene: TRBJ2-7
clone size: once
D gene: TRBD1

CDR3 protein: CASSASGQTIYEAFF
CDR3 DNA: TGCGCCAGCAGCGCGTCGGGACAAACAATCTATGAAGCTTTCTTT
V gene: TRBV5-1
J gene: TRBJ1-1
clone size: NA
D gene: NA

CDR3 protein: CASSQDLLAGDQETQYF
CDR3 DNA: TGTGCCAGCAGCCAAGATCTGCTAGCGGGCGATCAAGAGACCCAGTACTTC
V gene: TRBV4-2
J gene: TRBJ2-5
clone size: once
D gene: TRBD2

CDR3 protein: CASSQGRYYGNTIYF
CDR3 DNA: TGTGCCAGCAGCCAGGGGAGGTATTATGGAAACACCATATATTTT
V gene: TRBV3-1/TRBV3-2
J gene: TRBJ1-3
clone size: once
D gene: NA

CDR3 protein: CASGSYNSPLHF
CDR3 DNA: TGTGCCAGCGGCAGTTATAATTCACCCCTCCACTTT
V gene: TRBV9
J gene: TRBJ1-6
clone size: NA
D gene: NA

CDR3 protein: CASSFWADTTDTQYF
CDR3 DNA: TGCGCCAGCAGCTTTTGGGCAGACACCACAGATACGCAGTATTTT
V gene: TRBV5-1
J gene: TRBJ2-3
clone size: NA
D gene: NA

CDR3 protein: CASSPSGTNTYEQYF
CDR3 DNA: TGTGCCAGCAGTCCCAGCGGGACAAACACCTACGAGCAGTACTTC
V gene: TRBV6-2/TRBV6-3
J gene: TRBJ2-7
clone size: NA
D gene: NA

CDR3 protein: CASSYFGVDGYTF
CDR3 DNA: TGTGCCAGCAGTTACTTCGGGGTTGATGGCTACACCTTC
V gene: TRBV6-2/TRBV6-3
J gene: TRBJ1-2
clone size: NA
D gene: NA

CDR3 protein: CASTGRDRGDTEAFF
CDR3 DNA: TGTGCCAGCACAGGGAGGGACAGGGGAGACACTGAAGCTTTCTTT
V gene: TRBV2
J gene: TRBJ1-1
clone size: NA
D gene: TRBD1

CDR3 protein: CASSPTGLAGGRGKNIQYF
CDR3 DNA: TGTGCCAGCAGCCCGACTGGACTAGCGGGGGGCAGGGGCAAAAACATTCAGTACTTC
V gene: TRBV7-9
J gene: TRBJ2-4
clone size: NA
D gene: TRBD2

CDR3 protein: CASSTGLAYEQYF
CDR3 DNA: TGTGCCAGCAGCACGGGACTGGCCTACGAGCAGTACTTC
V gene: TRBV5-5
J gene: TRBJ2-7
clone size: NA
D gene: NA

CDR3 protein: CASSLGDSYEQYF
CDR3 DNA: TGTGCCAGCAGCTTAGGGGACAGCTACGAGCAGTACTTC
V gene: TRBV7-3
J gene: TRBJ2-7
clone size: NA
D gene: TRBD1

CDR3 protein: CAISDYDSSLNSPLHF
CDR3 DNA: TGTGCCATCAGTGATTACGACAGCAGCCTTAATTCACCCCTCCACTTT
V gene: TRBV10-3
J gene: TRBJ1-6
clone size: NA
D gene: NA

CDR3 protein: CASSLGVGNTIYF
CDR3 DNA: TGTGCCAGCAGCTTAGGAGTTGGAAACACCATATATTTT
V gene: TRBV7-2
J gene: TRBJ1-3
clone size: NA
D gene: NA

CDR3 protein: CASSLGGANSPLHF
CDR3 DNA: TGTGCCAGCAGCTTGGGGGGCGCAAATTCACCCCTCCACTTT
V gene: TRBV5-6
J gene: TRBJ1-6
clone size: NA
D gene: NA

CDR3 protein: CASSRTGSTFF
CDR3 DNA: TGTGCCAGCAGTCGGACAGGCTCTACTTTCTTC
V gene: TRBV6-5
J gene: TRBJ2-1
clone size: NA
D gene: TRBD1

CDR3 protein: CASSLGGKMNTEAFF
CDR3 DNA: TGTGCCAGCAGCTTGGGAGGAAAAATGAACACTGAAGCTTTCTTT
V gene: TRBV7-3
J gene: TRBJ1-1
clone size: NA
D gene: NA

CDR3 protein: CASSLGLAEDTQYF
CDR3 DNA: TGCGCCAGCAGCTTGGGACTAGCCGAAGATACGCAGTATTTT
V gene: TRBV5-1
J gene: TRBJ2-3
clone size: NA
D gene: TRBD2

CDR3 protein: CAWSRGTPGGNQPQHF
CDR3 DNA: TGTGCCTGGAGCCGTGGGACACCCGGAGGCAATCAGCCCCAGCATTTT
V gene: TRBV30
J gene: TRBJ1-5
clone size: NA
D gene: NA

CDR3 protein: CASSEQDTEAFF
CDR3 DNA: TGTGCCAGCAGTGAACAGGACACTGAAGCTTTCTTT
V gene: TRBV12-3/TRBV12-4
J gene: TRBJ1-1
clone size: NA
D gene: NA

CDR3 protein: CASSWGTRVSGGPAEQFF
CDR3 DNA: TGTGCCAGCAGCTGGGGGACTCGGGTTAGCGGGGGCCCGGCGGAGCAGTTCTTC
V gene: TRBV5-4
J gene: TRBJ2-1
clone size: once
D gene: TRBD2

CDR3 protein: CASRQELYEQYF
CDR3 DNA: TGTGCCAGCAGACAGGAACTATACGAGCAGTACTTC
V gene: TRBV6-5
J gene: TRBJ2-7
clone size: NA
D gene: NA

CDR3 protein: CASRGTGRHYGYTF
CDR3 DNA: TGTGCCAGCAGGGGGACAGGACGTCACTATGGCTACACCTTC
V gene: TRBV6-5
J gene: TRBJ1-2
clone size: NA
D gene: TRBD1

CDR3 protein: CASSLEGRVYEKLFF
CDR3 DNA: TGTGCCAGCAGCTTGGAGGGGAGGGTGTATGAAAAACTGTTTTTT
V gene: TRBV5-6
J gene: TRBJ1-4
clone size: NA
D gene: NA

CDR3 protein: CASSLAGGVGNTIYF
CDR3 DNA: TGTGCCAGCAGCTTAGCGGGGGGTGTCGGAAACACCATATATTTT
V gene: TRBV7-2
J gene: TRBJ1-3
clone size: NA
D gene: NA

CDR3 protein: CASSLRGAGVNQPQHF
CDR3 DNA: TGTGCCAGCAGTTTACGAGGGGCAGGGGTCAATCAGCCCCAGCATTTT
V gene: TRBV27
J gene: TRBJ1-5
clone size: NA
D gene: NA

CDR3 protein: CASSPRTPTETQYF
CDR3 DNA: TGTGCCAGCAGCCCCCGAACCCCTACCGAGACCCAGTACTTC
V gene: TRBV9
J gene: TRBJ2-5
clone size: NA
D gene: NA

CDR3 protein: CASSIAGGSNSPLHF
CDR3 DNA: TGTGCCAGTAGTATAGCGGGGGGGTCTAATTCACCCCTCCACTTT
V gene: TRBV19
J gene: TRBJ1-6
clone size: NA
D gene: NA

CDR3 protein: CASSPSSGGNNYGYTF
CDR3 DNA: TGTGCCAGTAGTCCGTCCTCAGGGGGGAACAACTATGGCTACACCTTC
V gene: TRBV19
J gene: TRBJ1-2
clone size: once
D gene: TRBD1

CDR3 protein: CASSVGAGVSYEQYF
CDR3 DNA: TGTGCCAGCAGCGTAGGGGCGGGGGTCTCCTACGAGCAGTACTTC
V gene: TRBV9
J gene: TRBJ2-7
clone size: NA
D gene: TRBD2

CDR3 protein: CASSEQLAQTYEQYF
CDR3 DNA: TGTGCCAGCAGTGAACAGTTAGCGCAGACCTACGAGCAGTACTTC
V gene: TRBV6-1
J gene: TRBJ2-7
clone size: once
D gene: NA

CDR3 protein: CASSESLAGGETQYF
CDR3 DNA: TGCGCCAGCAGTGAGTCGCTAGCGGGGGGGGAGACCCAGTACTTC
V gene: TRBV10-1
J gene: TRBJ2-5
clone size: NA
D gene: TRBD2

CDR3 protein: CASSQGARNQPQHF
CDR3 DNA: TGTGCCAGCAGCCAGGGGGCACGCAATCAGCCCCAGCATTTT
V gene: TRBV4-2
J gene: TRBJ1-5
clone size: NA
D gene: NA

CDR3 protein: CASSQGGQGNTEAFF
CDR3 DNA: TGTGCCAGCAGCCAGGGGGGACAGGGGAACACTGAAGCTTTCTTT
V gene: TRBV13
J gene: TRBJ1-1
clone size: NA
D gene: TRBD1

CDR3 protein: CASSPDRVANYGYTF
CDR3 DNA: TGCGCCAGCAGCCCAGACAGGGTGGCTAACTATGGCTACACCTTC
V gene: TRBV4-3
J gene: TRBJ1-2
clone size: NA
D gene: TRBD1

CDR3 protein: CASSLPGQGAYGYTF
CDR3 DNA: TGTGCCAGCAGCTTGCCGGGACAGGGGGCATATGGCTACACCTTC
V gene: TRBV7-9
J gene: TRBJ1-2
clone size: few
D gene: TRBD1

CDR3 protein: CASSLGGQGPYEQYF
CDR3 DNA: TGCGCCAGCAGCTTGGGGGGACAGGGACCCTACGAGCAGTACTTC
V gene: TRBV5-1
J gene: TRBJ2-7
clone size: NA
D gene: TRBD1

CDR3 protein: CASNQGNGELFF
CDR3 DNA: TGTGCCAGCAATCAGGGGAACGGGGAGCTGTTTTTT
V gene: TRBV12-3/TRBV12-4
J gene: TRBJ2-2
clone size: NA
D gene: NA

CDR3 protein: CASSRRQTSGNTIYF
CDR3 DNA: TGTGCCAGCAGCCGCAGGCAGACATCTGGAAACACCATATATTTT
V gene: TRBV11-2
J gene: TRBJ1-3
clone size: NA
D gene: NA

CDR3 protein: CASSLASGMNTEAFF
CDR3 DNA: TGTGCCAGCAGCTTAGCCTCAGGTATGAACACTGAAGCTTTCTTT
V gene: TRBV7-2
J gene: TRBJ1-1
clone size: once
D gene: NA

CDR3 protein: CASSLALGEGNTIYF
CDR3 DNA: TGTGCCAGCAGCTTAGCGTTAGGGGAAGGAAACACCATATATTTT
V gene: TRBV7-2
J gene: TRBJ1-3
clone size: NA
D gene: NA

CDR3 protein: CASRAGTGGTEAFF
CDR3 DNA: TGCGCCAGCAGGGCCGGGACAGGGGGAACTGAAGCTTTCTTT
V gene: TRBV10-1
J gene: TRBJ1-1
clone size: NA
D gene: TRBD1

CDR3 protein: CASSPSSGNTIYF
CDR3 DNA: TGTGCCAGCAGTCCCAGCTCTGGAAACACCATATATTTT
V gene: TRBV3-1/TRBV3-2
J gene: TRBJ1-3
clone size: once
D gene: NA

CDR3 protein: CASSPSERSTDTQYF
CDR3 DNA: TGTGCCAGCAGCCCTAGTGAGAGAAGCACAGATACGCAGTATTTT
V gene: TRBV7-8
J gene: TRBJ2-3
clone size: NA
D gene: NA

CDR3 protein: CASSLVSSTDTQYF
CDR3 DNA: TGTGCCAGCAGCTTGGTGAGCAGCACAGATACGCAGTATTTT
V gene: TRBV7-2
J gene: TRBJ2-3
clone size: NA
D gene: NA

CDR3 protein: CASASTPRGVVRDSSYEQYF
CDR3 DNA: TGTGCTAGTGCCTCTACCCCTAGGGGGGTGGTAAGGGACAGCTCCTACGAGCAGTACTTC
V gene: TRBV12-5
J gene: TRBJ2-7
clone size: NA
D gene: NA

CDR3 protein: CASKRAQNSNQPQHF
CDR3 DNA: TGTGCCAGTAAGAGGGCACAAAATAGCAATCAGCCCCAGCATTTT
V gene: TRBV19
J gene: TRBJ1-5
clone size: NA
D gene: NA